This TCR beta chain was sequenced for a study of chemoradiotherapy in HPV16-positive cancers. Study information: Candidate HPV-specific clones and shared TCR motifs came from a couple of HPV16-positive patients. Study outcomes and limitations: During treatment, candidate HPV-specific clones and E7-related motifs expanded in tumor. For HPV16-positive patients, expanding HPV-responsive T cells associated with longer recurrence-free survival.

Libraries were prepared by immunoSEQ multiplex PCR; TCRdb keeps only in-frame clonotypes and omits some of them. The table lists approximately 27,000 clones, around 84% of them singletons. In regard to this clone: What it binds is unknown.

Samples were taken several times over chemoradiotherapy. This specimen was blood, taken from a patient who underwent chemoradiotherapy. The receptor was derived from a human donor with HPV-associated anogenital cancer.

The CDR3, as DNA: TGTGCCAGCAGCCAAGATCCAGCGGGGGGGCCGGAGACCCAGTACTTC. It is translated as CASSQDPAGGPETQYF. The chain recombines TRBV4-2 with TRBJ2-5, with 10 bases fitting TRBD2. Germline V gives CDR1 LGHNA, CDR2 YNFKEQ. The J segment lost 5 bases and the V segment lost 0 bases, leaving 6 bases of the junction unmatched. The CDR3 is 16 residues long.